This T cell receptor beta chain appears in the sequencing data of a study of blood T cell repertoires in COVID-19. Study details: Both acute and convalescent COVID-19 samples were obtained from the United States, Italy and Spain. From T cells, B-cell-depleted T cells, or PBMCs came the material, which was cDNA or gDNA.

Germline V lookup: CDR1 KGHDR, CDR2 SFDVKD. CDR3 length: 16 residues. V shed 8 bases and J 4 bases; nucleotides not matched to a gene: 12. Some clones are missing from TCRdb's copy, which holds only in-frame ones; the method was immunoSEQ multiplex PCR. Of under 350,000 clones listed, 86% were seen once; the top ten hold 3.6%. The source material was peripheral blood. The rearrangement links TRBV24-1 to TRBJ2-3, with TRBD2 matching 9 bases. The source of this sequence is a man between 18 and 35 years old with active or convalescent COVID-19. The CDR3 protein is CATKSASGEFPDTQYF. In DNA form, the CDR3 reads TGTGCCACCAAGTCGGCTAGCGGGGAGTTCCCAGATACGCAGTATTTT.